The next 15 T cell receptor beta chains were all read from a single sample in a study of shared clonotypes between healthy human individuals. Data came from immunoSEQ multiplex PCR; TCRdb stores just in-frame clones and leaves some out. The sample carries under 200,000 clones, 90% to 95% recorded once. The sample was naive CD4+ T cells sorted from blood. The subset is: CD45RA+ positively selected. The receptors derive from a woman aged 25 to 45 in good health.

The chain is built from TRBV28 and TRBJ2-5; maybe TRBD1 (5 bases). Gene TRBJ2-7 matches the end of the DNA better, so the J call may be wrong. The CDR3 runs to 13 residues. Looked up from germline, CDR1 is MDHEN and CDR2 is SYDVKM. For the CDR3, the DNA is TGTGCCAGCATGGGTCAGGGTTTGTACGAGCAGTACTTC. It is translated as CASMGQGLYEQYF.

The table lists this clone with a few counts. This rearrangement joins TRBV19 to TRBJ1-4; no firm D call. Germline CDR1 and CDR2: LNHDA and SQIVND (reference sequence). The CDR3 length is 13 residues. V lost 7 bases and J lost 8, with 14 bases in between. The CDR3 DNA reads TGTGCCAGTACCGCTGCCTACTGGGAAAAACTGTTTTTT. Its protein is CASTAAYWEKLFF.

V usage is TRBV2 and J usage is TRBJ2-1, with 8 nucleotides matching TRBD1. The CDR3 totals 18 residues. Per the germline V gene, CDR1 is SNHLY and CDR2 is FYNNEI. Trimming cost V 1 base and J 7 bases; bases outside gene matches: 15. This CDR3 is CASSEVASGGRGQNEQFF. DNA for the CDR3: TGTGCCAGCAGTGAAGTCGCGTCCGGCGGCAGGGGGCAGAATGAGCAGTTCTTC.

CDR3: CASSPGTGTNQPQHF. CDR3 DNA: TGTGCCAGCTCACCTGGGACAGGAACTAATCAGCCCCAGCATTTT. The chain employs TRBV18 and TRBJ1-5, with 8 bases that match TRBD1. The CDR3 is 15 residues long. CDR1 is KGHSH, CDR2 LQKENI, per germline. The V and J ends lost 3 bases and 4 bases, in that order; junction bases with no gene match: 5.

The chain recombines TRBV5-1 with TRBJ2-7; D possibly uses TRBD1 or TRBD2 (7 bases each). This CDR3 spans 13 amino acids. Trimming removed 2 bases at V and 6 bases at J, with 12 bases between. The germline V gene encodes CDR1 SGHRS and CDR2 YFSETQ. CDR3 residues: CASSFTGEGEQYF. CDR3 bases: TGCGCCAGCAGCTTTACAGGGGAGGGCGAGCAGTACTTC.

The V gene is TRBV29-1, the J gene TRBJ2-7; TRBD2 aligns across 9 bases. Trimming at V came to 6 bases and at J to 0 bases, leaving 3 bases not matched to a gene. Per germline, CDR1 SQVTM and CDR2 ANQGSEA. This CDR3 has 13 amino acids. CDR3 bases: TGCAGCGTCTGGACTAGCGCCTCCTACGAGCAGTACTTC. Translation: CSVWTSASYEQYF.

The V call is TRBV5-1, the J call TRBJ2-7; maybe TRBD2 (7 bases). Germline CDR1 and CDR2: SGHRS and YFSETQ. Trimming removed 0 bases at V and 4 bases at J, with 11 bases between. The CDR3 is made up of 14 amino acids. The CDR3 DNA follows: TGCGCCAGCAGCTTGGTCGGGGGGCGGTACGAGCAGTACTTC. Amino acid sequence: CASSLVGGRYEQYF. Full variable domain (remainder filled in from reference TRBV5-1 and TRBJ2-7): KAGVTQTPRYLIKTRGQQVTLSCSPISGHRSVSWYQQTPGQGLQFLFEYFSETQRNKGNFPGRFSGRQFSNSRSEMNVSTLELGDSALYLCASSLVGGRYEQYFGPGTRLTVT.

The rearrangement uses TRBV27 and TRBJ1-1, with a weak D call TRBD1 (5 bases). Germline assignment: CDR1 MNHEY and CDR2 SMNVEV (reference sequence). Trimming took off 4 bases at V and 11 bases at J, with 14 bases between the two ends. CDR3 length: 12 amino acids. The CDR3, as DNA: TGTGCCAGCAGTTCCCCCGGGGCTTCGGCTTTCTTT. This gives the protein CASSSPGASAFF.

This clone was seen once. CDR3 region: CASSLGGLSPYEQYF. As DNA, the CDR3 is TGTGCCAGCAGTTTGGGAGGTCTTAGCCCCTACGAGCAGTACTTC. This chain uses TRBV28 with TRBJ2-5, with TRBD2 as a possible D gene (6 bases). The DNA end favors TRBJ2-7, so the J call may be wrong. The V gene's germline CDR1 is MDHEN and CDR2 SYDVKM. The CDR3 is 15 amino acids.

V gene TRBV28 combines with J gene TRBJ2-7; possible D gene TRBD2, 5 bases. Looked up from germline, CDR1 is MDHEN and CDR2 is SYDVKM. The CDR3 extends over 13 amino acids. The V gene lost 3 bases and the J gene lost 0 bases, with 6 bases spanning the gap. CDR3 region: CASSFGNSYEQYF. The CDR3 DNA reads TGTGCCAGCAGTTTCGGGAACTCCTACGAGCAGTACTTC.

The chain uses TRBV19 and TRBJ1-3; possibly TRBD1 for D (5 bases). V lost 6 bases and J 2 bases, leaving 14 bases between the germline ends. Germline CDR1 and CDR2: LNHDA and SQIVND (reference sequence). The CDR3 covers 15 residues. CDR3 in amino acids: CASSVTVTTGNTIYF. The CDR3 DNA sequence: TGTGCCAGTAGCGTGACAGTAACGACTGGAAACACCATATATTTT. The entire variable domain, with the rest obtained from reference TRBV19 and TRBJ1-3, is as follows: DGGITQSPKYLFRKEGQNVTLSCEQNLNHDAMYWYRQDPGQGLRLIYYSQIVNDFQKGDIAEGYSVSREKKESFPLTVTSAQKNPTAFYLCASSVTVTTGNTIYFGEGSWLTVV.

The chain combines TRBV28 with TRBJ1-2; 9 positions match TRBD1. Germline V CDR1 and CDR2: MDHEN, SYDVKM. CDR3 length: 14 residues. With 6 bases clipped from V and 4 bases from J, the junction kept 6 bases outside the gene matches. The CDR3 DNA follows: TGTGCCAGCAGCCGGGACAGGGCAAGCTATGGCTACACCTTC. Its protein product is CASSRDRASYGYTF.

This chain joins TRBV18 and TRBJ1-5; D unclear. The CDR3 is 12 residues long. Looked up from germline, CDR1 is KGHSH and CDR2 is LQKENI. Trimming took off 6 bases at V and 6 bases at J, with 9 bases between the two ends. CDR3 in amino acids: CASSADGQPQHF. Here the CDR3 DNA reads TGTGCCAGCTCGGCGGATGGTCAGCCCCAGCATTTT.

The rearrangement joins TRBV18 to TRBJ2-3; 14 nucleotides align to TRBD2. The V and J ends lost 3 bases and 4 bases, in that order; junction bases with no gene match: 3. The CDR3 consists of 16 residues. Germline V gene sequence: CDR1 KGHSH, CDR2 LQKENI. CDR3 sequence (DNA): TGTGCCAGCTCACCTTCGACTAGCGGGAGGGCAGATACGCAGTATTTT. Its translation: CASSPSTSGRADTQYF. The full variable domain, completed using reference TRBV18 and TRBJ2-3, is NAGVMQNPRHLVRRRGQEARLRCSPMKGHSHVYWYRQLPEEGLKFMVYLQKENIIDESGMPKERFSAEFPKEGPSILRIQQVVRGDSAAYFCASSPSTSGRADTQYFGPGTRLTVL.

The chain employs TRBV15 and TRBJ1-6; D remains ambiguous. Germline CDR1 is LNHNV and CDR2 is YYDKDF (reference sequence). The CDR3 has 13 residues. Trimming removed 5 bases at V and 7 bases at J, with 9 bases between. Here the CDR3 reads CATSVGRNSPLHF. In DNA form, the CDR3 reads TGTGCCACCAGCGTTGGTAGAAATTCACCCCTCCACTTT.